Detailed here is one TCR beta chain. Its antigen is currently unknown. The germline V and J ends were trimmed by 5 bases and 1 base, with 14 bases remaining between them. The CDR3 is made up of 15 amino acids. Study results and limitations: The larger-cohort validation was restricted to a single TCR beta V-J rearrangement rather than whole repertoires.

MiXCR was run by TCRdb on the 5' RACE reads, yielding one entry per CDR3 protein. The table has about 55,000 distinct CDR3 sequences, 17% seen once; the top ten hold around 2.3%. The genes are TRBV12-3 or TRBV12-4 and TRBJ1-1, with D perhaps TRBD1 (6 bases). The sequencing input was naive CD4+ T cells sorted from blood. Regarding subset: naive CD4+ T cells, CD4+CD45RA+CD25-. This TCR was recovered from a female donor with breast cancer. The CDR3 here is CASSAHGQTNTEAFF. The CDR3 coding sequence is TGTGCCAGCAGTGCGCACGGACAGACGAACACTGAAGCTTTCTTT.